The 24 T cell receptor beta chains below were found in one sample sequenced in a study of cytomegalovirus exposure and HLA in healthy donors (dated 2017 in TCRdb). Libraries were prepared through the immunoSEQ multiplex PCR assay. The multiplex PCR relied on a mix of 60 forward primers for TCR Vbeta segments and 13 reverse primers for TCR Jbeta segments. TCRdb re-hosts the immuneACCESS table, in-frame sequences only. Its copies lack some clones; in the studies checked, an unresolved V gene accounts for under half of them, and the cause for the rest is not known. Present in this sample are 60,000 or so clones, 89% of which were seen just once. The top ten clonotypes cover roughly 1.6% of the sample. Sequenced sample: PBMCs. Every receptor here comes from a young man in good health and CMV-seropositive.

CDR3 nucleotide sequence: TGTGCCAGCAGTTTCCTACAGGGGGCGGGGGAGACCCAGTACTTC. Encoded protein: CASSFLQGAGETQYF. J is TRBJ2-5 and V is TRBV28, with 9 bases matching TRBD1. The CDR3 runs to 15 residues. Trimming took 3 bases from V and 5 from J; bases not matched to a gene: 7. CDR1 is MDHEN and CDR2 is SYDVKM in the germline V gene.

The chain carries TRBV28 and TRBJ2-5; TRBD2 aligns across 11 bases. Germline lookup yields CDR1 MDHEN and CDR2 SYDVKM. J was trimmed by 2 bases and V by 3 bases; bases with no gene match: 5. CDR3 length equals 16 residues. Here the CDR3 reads CASSFRLAGPQETQYF. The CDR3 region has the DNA TGTGCCAGCAGTTTTCGACTAGCGGGGCCGCAAGAGACCCAGTACTTC.

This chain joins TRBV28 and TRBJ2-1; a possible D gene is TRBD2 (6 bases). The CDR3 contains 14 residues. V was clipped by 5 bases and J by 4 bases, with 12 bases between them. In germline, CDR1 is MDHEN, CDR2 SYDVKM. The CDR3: CASSLDGTYNEQFF. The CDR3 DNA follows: TGTGCCAGCAGTCTCGACGGGACTTACAATGAGCAGTTCTTC.

In nucleotides, the CDR3 is TGTGCCAGCCAGTACAGGGTAGGTCGCTACGAGCAGTACTTC. This translates into CASQYRVGRYEQYF. The chain recombines TRBV6-5 with TRBJ2-7; D may be TRBD1 (6 bases). The germline gives CDR1 MNHEY, CDR2 SVGAGI. This CDR3 has 14 residues. V was trimmed by 8 bases and J by 3 bases, leaving 17 bases between them.

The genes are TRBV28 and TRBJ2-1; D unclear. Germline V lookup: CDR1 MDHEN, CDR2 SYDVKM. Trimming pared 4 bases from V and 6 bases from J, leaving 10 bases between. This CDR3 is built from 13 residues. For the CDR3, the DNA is TGTGCCAGCAGTTCGCCCAGAATCAATGAGCAGTTCTTC. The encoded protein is CASSSPRINEQFF. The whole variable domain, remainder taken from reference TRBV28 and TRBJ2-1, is DVKVTQSSRYLVKRTGEKVFLECVQDMDHENMFWYRQDPGLGLRLIYFSYDVKMKEKGDIPEGYSVSREKKERFSLILESASTNQTSMYLCASSSPRINEQFFGPGTRLTVL.

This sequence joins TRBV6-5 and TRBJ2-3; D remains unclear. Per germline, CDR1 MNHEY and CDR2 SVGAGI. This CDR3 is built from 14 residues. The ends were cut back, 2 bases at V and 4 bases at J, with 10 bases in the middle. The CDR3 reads CASSYTELADTQYF. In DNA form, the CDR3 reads TGTGCCAGCAGTTACACGGAGTTGGCAGATACGCAGTATTTT.

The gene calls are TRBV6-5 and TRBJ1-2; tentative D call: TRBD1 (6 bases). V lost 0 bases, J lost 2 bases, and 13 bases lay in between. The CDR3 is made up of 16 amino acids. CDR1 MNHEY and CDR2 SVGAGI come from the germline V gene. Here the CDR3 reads CASSYSTGWRNYGYTF. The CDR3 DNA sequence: TGTGCCAGCAGTTACTCAACAGGGTGGAGGAACTATGGCTACACCTTC.

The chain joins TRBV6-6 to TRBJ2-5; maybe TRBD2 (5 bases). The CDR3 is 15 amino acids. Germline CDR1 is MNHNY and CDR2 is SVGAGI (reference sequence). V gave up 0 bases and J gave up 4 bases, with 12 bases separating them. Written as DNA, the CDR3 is TGTGCCAGCAGTTACTCGGGAGTATCTGGAGAGACCCAGTACTTC. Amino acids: CASSYSGVSGETQYF.

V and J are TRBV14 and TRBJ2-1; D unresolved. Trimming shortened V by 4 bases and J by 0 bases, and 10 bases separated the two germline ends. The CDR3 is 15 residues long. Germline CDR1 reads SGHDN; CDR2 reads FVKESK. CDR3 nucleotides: TGTGCCAGCAGCCTAGGTGTAGCCTCCTACAATGAGCAGTTCTTC. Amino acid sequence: CASSLGVASYNEQFF.

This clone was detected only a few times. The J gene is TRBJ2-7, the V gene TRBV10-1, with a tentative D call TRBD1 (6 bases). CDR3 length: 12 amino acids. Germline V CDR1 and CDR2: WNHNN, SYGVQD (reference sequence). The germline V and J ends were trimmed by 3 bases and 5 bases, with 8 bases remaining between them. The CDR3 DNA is TGCGCCAGCAGTGAAAACAGGGACGAGCAGTACTTC. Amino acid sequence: CASSENRDEQYF.

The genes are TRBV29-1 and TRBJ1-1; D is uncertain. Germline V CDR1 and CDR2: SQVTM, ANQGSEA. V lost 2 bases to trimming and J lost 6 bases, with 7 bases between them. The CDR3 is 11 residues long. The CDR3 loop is CSVELVSEAFF. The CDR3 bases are TGCAGCGTTGAACTTGTTTCTGAAGCTTTCTTT.

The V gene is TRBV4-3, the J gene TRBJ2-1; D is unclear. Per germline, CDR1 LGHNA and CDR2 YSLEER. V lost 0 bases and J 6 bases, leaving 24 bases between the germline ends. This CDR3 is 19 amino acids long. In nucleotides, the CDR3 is TGCGCCAGCAGCCAAGATTGGTCCAAGACTTCTGTTAAGCTCAATGAGCAGTTCTTC. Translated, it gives CASSQDWSKTSVKLNEQFF.

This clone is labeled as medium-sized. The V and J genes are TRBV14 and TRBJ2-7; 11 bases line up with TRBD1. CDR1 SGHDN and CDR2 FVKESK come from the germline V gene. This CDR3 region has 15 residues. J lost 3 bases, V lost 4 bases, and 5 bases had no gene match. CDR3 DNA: TGTGCCAGCAGCCTGGGACAGGGGGTCATCTACGAGCAGTACTTC. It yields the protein CASSLGQGVIYEQYF.

The CDR3 region has the DNA TGTGCCAGCAGTATGACAAACACCGGGGAGCTGTTTTTT. Encoded protein: CASSMTNTGELFF. The chain employs TRBV6-1 and TRBJ2-2; no clear D. The CDR3 totals 13 residues. The germline gives CDR1 MNHNS, CDR2 SASEGT. Trimming took 5 bases from V and 2 from J, leaving 6 bases between them.

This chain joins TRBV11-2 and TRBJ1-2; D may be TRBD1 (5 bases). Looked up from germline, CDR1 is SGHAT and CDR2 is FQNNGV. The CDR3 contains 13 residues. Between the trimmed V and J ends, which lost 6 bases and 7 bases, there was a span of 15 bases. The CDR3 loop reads CASSPPGYGGYTF. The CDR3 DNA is TGTGCCAGCAGTCCCCCAGGGTATGGTGGCTACACCTTC.

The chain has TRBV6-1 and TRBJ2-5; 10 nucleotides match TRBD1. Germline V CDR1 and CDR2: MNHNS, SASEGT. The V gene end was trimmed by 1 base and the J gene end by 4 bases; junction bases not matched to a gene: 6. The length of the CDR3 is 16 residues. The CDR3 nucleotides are TGTGCCAGCAGTGAAGTGACAGGGGGCGCAACAGAGACCCAGTACTTC. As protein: CASSEVTGGATETQYF.

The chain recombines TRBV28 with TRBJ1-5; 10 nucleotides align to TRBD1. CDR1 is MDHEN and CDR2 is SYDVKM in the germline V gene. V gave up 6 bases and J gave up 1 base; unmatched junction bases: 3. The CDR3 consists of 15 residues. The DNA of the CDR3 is TGTGCCAGCAGCTCGGGACAGGGGAGCAATCAGCCCCAGCATTTT. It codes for CASSSGQGSNQPQHF.

The CDR3 bases are TGTGCCAGCAGCTGGGGGGGGGACACTGAAGCTTTCTTT. It encodes CASSWGGDTEAFF. The J gene is TRBJ1-1, the V gene TRBV11-3; perhaps TRBD1 as D (5 bases). The CDR3 runs 13 residues. Germline V gives CDR1 SGHNT, CDR2 YENEEA. V gave up 4 bases and J gave up 3 bases, with 9 bases separating them. Looking up the rest from reference TRBV11-3 and TRBJ1-1 gives the full variable domain: EAGVVQSPRYKIIEKKQPVAFWCNPISGHNTLYWYLQNLGQGPELLIRYENEEAVDDSQLPKDRFSAERLKGVDSTLKIQPAELGDSAVYLCASSWGGDTEAFFGQGTRLTVV.

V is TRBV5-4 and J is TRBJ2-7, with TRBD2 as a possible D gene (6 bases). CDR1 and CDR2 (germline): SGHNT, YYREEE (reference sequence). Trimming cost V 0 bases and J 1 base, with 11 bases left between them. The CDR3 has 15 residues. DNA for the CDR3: TGTGCCAGCAGCTTGGTTAGCGGTCTATCCTACGAGCAGTACTTC. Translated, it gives CASSLVSGLSYEQYF.

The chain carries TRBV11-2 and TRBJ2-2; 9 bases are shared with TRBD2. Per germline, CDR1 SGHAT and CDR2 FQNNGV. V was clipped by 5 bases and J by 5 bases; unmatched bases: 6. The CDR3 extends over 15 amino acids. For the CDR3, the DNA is TGTGCCAGCAGCCCTGGACTAGCGAGAACCGGGGAGCTGTTTTTT. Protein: CASSPGLARTGELFF.

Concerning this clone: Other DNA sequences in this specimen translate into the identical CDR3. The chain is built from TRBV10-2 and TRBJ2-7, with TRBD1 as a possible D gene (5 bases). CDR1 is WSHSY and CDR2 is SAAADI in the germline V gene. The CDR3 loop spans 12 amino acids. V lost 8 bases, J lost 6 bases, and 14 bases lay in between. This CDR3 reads CASSGQGREQYF. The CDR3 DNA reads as TGCGCCAGCTCTGGACAAGGACGCGAGCAGTACTTC.

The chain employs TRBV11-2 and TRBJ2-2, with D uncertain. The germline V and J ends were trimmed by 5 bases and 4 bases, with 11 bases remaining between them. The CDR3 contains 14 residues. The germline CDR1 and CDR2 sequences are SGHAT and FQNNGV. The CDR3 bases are TGTGCCAGCAGCCTAAGACTCACCACCGGGGAGCTGTTTTTT. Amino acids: CASSLRLTTGELFF.

The CDR3 loop reads CASSLAGQSLQETQYF. The CDR3, as DNA: TGTGCCAGCAGCTTAGCGGGACAATCACTCCAAGAGACCCAGTACTTC. This chain links TRBV7-2 with TRBJ2-5; the D gene is possibly TRBD1 (6 bases). From germline, CDR1 is SGHTA and CDR2 FQGNSA. The V gene lost 0 bases and the J gene lost 1 base, with 12 bases spanning the gap. The CDR3 has 16 residues.

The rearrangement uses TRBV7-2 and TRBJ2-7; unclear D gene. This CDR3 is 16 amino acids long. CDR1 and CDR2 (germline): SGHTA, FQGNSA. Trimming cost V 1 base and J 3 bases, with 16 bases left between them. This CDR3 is CASSLDRVAAYYEQYF. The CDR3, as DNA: TGTGCCAGCAGCTTAGACCGGGTTGCGGCCTACTACGAGCAGTACTTC.